A single sample gave rise to the 13 T cell receptor beta chains below, sequenced in a study of T cell repertoires in cytomegalovirus infection. Their recognized antigens are unknown. In TCRdb, the reads were re-called with MiXCR into one record per CDR3 protein. The profile shows more than 45,000 distinct CDR3 sequences, roughly 20% of them singletons. The material was CD8+ T cells from cultured PBMCs, obtained from culture after CMV antigen stimulation. These receptor sequences come from a human donor in good health (CMV status not recorded). Some clones in this sample may be carry-over from other donors' samples.

The chain carries TRBV15 and TRBJ2-3, with 8 bases fitting TRBD1. Losses at the gene ends were 4 bases for V and 5 bases for J; bases not matched to a gene: 11. Germline CDR1 LNHNV, CDR2 YYDKDF (reference sequence). CDR3 length equals 16 residues. CDR3 DNA sequence: TGTGCCACCAGCAAATCCGACAGGGGACCTATAGATACGCAGTATTTT. Translating it yields CATSKSDRGPIDTQYF.

This clonotype was detected only a few times. V gene TRBV7-2 combines with J gene TRBJ2-3; 8 bases fit TRBD2. The germline gives CDR1 SGHTA, CDR2 FQGNSA. The CDR3 sequence is 17 residues long. The V and J ends lost 1 base and 6 bases, in that order; junction bases with no gene match: 12. The DNA for the CDR3 is TGTGCCAGCAGCTTAGGTCACCAGCGGGGGTTCATCGATACGCAGTATTTT. It encodes CASSLGHQRGFIDTQYF. The full variable domain, with the rest looked up from reference TRBV7-2 and TRBJ2-3, is GAGVSQSPSNKVTEKGKDVELRCDPISGHTALYWYRQSLGQGLEFLIYFQGNSAPDKSGLPSDRFSAERTGGSVSTLTIQRTQQEDSAVYLCASSLGHQRGFIDTQYFGPGTRLTVL.

The gene calls are TRBV27 and TRBJ2-1, with 15 bases aligning to TRBD2. CDR1 is MNHEY, CDR2 SMNVEV, per germline (reference sequence). The CDR3 sequence is 17 residues long. After removal of 5 bases from V and 6 bases from J, the junction contained 8 bases not matched to a gene. The CDR3 reads CASSPWTSGRVGNEQFF. CDR3 in DNA: TGTGCCAGCAGTCCCTGGACTAGCGGGAGGGTAGGCAATGAGCAGTTCTTC.

The V gene is TRBV7-6, the J gene TRBJ2-7, with 10 bases identical to TRBD1. CDR3 length: 15 residues. Germline-derived CDR1 and CDR2 are SGHVS and FNYEAQ. V lost 5 bases, J lost 7 bases, and 11 bases stayed unmatched. Here the CDR3 reads CASSAGTGATREQYF. CDR3 in DNA: TGTGCCAGCAGCGCCGGGACAGGGGCCACTAGAGAGCAGTACTTC.

This clonotype was recorded once. The CDR3 ends on some other residue instead of the conserved phenylalanine or tryptophan, so this is likely a read error. The rearrangement uses TRBV11-2 and TRBJ1-5, with 9 bases lining up with TRBD1. Trimming removed 5 bases from V and 3 bases from J; junction bases left unmatched: 5. From germline, CDR1 is SGHAT and CDR2 FQNNGV. This CDR3 comprises 15 residues. CDR3 residues: CASSPRTGDNQPQHL. CDR3 in DNA: TGTGCCAGCAGCCCCCGGACAGGGGACAATCAGCCCCAGCATTTA.

The chain couples TRBV4-2 to TRBJ1-1; 9 bases are shared with TRBD1. Germline V gene data show CDR1 as LGHNA and CDR2 as YNFKEQ. Germline trimming cut 1 base from V and 10 bases from J; bases unmatched to any gene: 10. This CDR3 contains 15 residues. CDR3 nucleotides: TGTGCCAGCAGCCAAGCCCGGGACAGGGTTCCGGTAGCTTTCTTT. Its translation is CASSQARDRVPVAFF.

This clonotype was counted between two and nine times. CDR3 DNA sequence: TGTGCCACCAGCAGCGAGCGGGACTACACCGGGGAGCTGTTTTTT. It translates to CATSSERDYTGELFF. V gene TRBV15 combines with J gene TRBJ2-2, with 7 bases matching TRBD2. The V segment lost 3 bases and the J segment 3 bases; nucleotides outside the gene matches: 4. The CDR3 runs to 15 residues. Germline V gene sequence: CDR1 LNHNV, CDR2 YYDKDF (reference sequence).

The V gene is TRBV7-9, the J gene TRBJ1-1, with TRBD1 matching 8 bases. Unmatched junction bases numbered 5, after V lost 6 bases and J lost 2 bases. This CDR3 is 14 amino acids long. CDR1 and CDR2 (germline): SEHNR, FQNEAQ (reference sequence). CDR3 region: CASRATGANTEAFF. In DNA, the CDR3 is TGTGCCAGCAGGGCGACAGGGGCCAACACTGAAGCTTTCTTT.

This clonotype showed up many times. The V gene is TRBV7-8, the J gene TRBJ2-1; 8 bases line up with TRBD1. Trimming at V came to 3 bases and at J to 0 bases, leaving 7 bases not matched to a gene. The CDR3 totals 17 residues. Germline V lookup: CDR1 SGHVS, CDR2 FQNEAQ. Here the CDR3 DNA reads TGTGCCAGCAGCTTTGGGACAGGCCTTAGCTCCTACAATGAGCAGTTCTTC. Its protein is CASSFGTGLSSYNEQFF. Together with reference TRBV7-8 and TRBJ2-1, the CDR3 gives the full variable domain: GAGVSQSPRYKVAKRGQDVALRCDPISGHVSLFWYQQALGQGPEFLTYFQNEAQLDKSGLPSDRFFAERPEGSVSTLKIQRTQQEDSAVYLCASSFGTGLSSYNEQFFGPGTRLTVL.

The chain carries TRBV7-2 and TRBJ2-1, with TRBD2 identical over 12 bases. V gave up 0 bases and J gave up 4 bases; unmatched junction bases: 1. Germline V gene lookup returns CDR1 SGHTA and CDR2 FQGNSA. This CDR3 has 16 amino acids. This CDR3 is CASSLALAGGYNEQFF. The CDR3 region has the DNA TGTGCCAGCAGCTTAGCCCTAGCGGGAGGGTACAATGAGCAGTTCTTC.

The chain recombines TRBV4-1 with TRBJ2-7; D not resolved. Germline assignment: CDR1 MGHRA and CDR2 YSYEKL. The CDR3 consists of 14 residues. V lost 2 bases and J 2 bases, leaving 10 bases between the germline ends. As DNA, the CDR3 is TGCGCCAGCAGCCAAACGGACCCCGCCTACGAGCAGTACTTC. It translates to CASSQTDPAYEQYF.

This clonotype showed up just a few times. CDR3 residues: CASRGDMSSGNTIYF. The CDR3 DNA sequence: TGTGCCAGCAGAGGAGACATGAGCTCTGGAAACACCATATATTTT. The J gene is TRBJ1-3, the V gene TRBV9; no clear D gene. The germline gives CDR1 SGDLS, CDR2 YYNGEE. V lost 5 bases and J lost 0, with 12 bases in between. This CDR3 region has 15 residues.

This clonotype was recorded a few times. This chain links TRBV6-2 or TRBV6-3 with TRBJ1-1, with D hard to call. V lost 8 bases to trimming and J lost 8 bases, with 15 bases between them. CDR1 and CDR2 from the germline V gene are MNHEY and SVGEGT. The CDR3 has 12 amino acids. CDR3 coding DNA: TGTGCCAGCGGTGGCCAGAGGGTAGAAGCTTTCTTT. Protein sequence: CASGGQRVEAFF.